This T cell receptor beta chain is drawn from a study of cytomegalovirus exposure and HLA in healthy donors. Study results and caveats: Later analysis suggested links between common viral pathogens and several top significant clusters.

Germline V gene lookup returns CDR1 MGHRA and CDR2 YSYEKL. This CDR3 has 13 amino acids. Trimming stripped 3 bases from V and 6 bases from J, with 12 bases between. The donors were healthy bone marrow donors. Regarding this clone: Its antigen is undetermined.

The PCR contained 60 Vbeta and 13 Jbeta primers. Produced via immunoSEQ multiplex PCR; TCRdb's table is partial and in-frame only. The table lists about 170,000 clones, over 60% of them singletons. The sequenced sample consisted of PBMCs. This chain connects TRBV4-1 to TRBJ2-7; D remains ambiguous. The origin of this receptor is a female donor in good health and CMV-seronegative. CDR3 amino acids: CASSHFFGGEQYF. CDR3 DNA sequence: TGCGCCAGCAGCCACTTTTTTGGCGGCGAGCAGTACTTC.